This is a list of T cell receptor beta chains from one sample in a study of blood T cell repertoires in COVID-19. Profiled with immunoSEQ multiplex PCR; TCRdb holds only in-frame clones, not every one. The sample shows roughly 89,000 clones, roughly 78% of them seen only once. Sample: peripheral blood. Receptor source: a woman aged 65 to 85 with acute or convalescent COVID-19. Each CDR3 is given with its conserved first and last residue. The D gene is left open where the match is weak. Not all rows give a size; the values are once, few, many and, for expanded clones, a class.

V	D	size	J	CDR3	DNA
TRBV5-6	TRBD1	NA	TRBJ2-7	CASSWRGTGSYEQYF	TGTGCCAGCAGCTGGCGAGGGACAGGGTCGTACGAGCAGTACTTC
TRBV7-3	TRBD2	NA	TRBJ2-3	CASSPTGGGRSDTQYF	TGTGCCAGCAGCCCGACCGGGGGGGGCCGCTCAGATACGCAGTATTTT
TRBV19	TRBD2	NA	TRBJ2-3	CASALGEGLDTQYF	TGTGCCAGTGCCCTGGGGGAGGGGTTGGATACGCAGTATTTT
TRBV27	NA	NA	TRBJ2-1	CASSLYAGSSYNEQFF	TGTGCCAGCAGTCTTTATGCGGGTAGCTCCTACAATGAGCAGTTCTTC
TRBV10-3	TRBD2	NA	TRBJ2-7	CATRTSGGVTYEQYF	TGTGCCACCCGGACTAGCGGGGGGGTTACCTACGAGCAGTACTTC
TRBV9	TRBD1	NA	TRBJ1-3	CASSVGQGSGNTIYF	TGTGCCAGCAGCGTAGGACAGGGATCTGGAAACACCATATATTTT
TRBV5-1	TRBD1	once	TRBJ2-1	CASSSTGNSYNEQFF	TGCGCCAGCAGCTCGACAGGGAACTCCTACAATGAGCAGTTCTTC
TRBV28	NA	NA	TRBJ1-1	CASSLAGATTPEAFF	TGTGCCAGCAGTTTGGCAGGGGCTACCACTCCGGAAGCTTTCTTT
TRBV30	TRBD2	few	TRBJ2-3	CAWSRLAGKGTQYF	TGTGCCTGGAGCAGACTAGCGGGAAAGGGTACGCAGTATTTT
TRBV6-2/TRBV6-3	NA	NA	TRBJ2-4	CASSSSRTIAAKNIQYF	TGTGCCAGCAGTTCATCTAGGACCATAGCGGCCAAAAACATTCAGTACTTC
TRBV29-1	NA	NA	TRBJ2-1	CSVLAVNNEQFF	TGCAGCGTTCTCGCGGTTAACAATGAGCAGTTCTTC
TRBV27	NA	NA	TRBJ1-2	CASSDLYGQPGGYTF	TGTGCCAGCAGTGACCTTTACGGACAGCCTGGGGGCTACACCTTC
TRBV18	NA	NA	TRBJ1-3	CASSSLVSSGNTIYF	TGTGCCAGCTCATCTCTCGTGAGCTCTGGAAACACCATATATTTT
TRBV5-1	TRBD1	few	TRBJ2-3	CASSSQGERTDTQYF	TGCGCCAGCAGTAGTCAGGGGGAGCGCACAGATACGCAGTATTTT
TRBV27	NA	NA	TRBJ2-2	CASSLRQYTGELFF	TGTGCCAGCAGTCTCAGACAGTACACCGGGGAGCTGTTTTTT
TRBV3-1/TRBV3-2	TRBD1	NA	TRBJ1-6	CASSQGTGGNSPLHF	TGTGCCAGCAGCCAGGGGACAGGGGGAAATTCACCCCTCCACTTT
TRBV9	TRBD1	NA	TRBJ2-5	CASSARQGAWETQYF	TGTGCCAGCAGCGCCCGACAGGGGGCATGGGAGACCCAGTACTTC
TRBV7-9	NA	NA	TRBJ2-2	CASSHEASTTGELFF	TGTGCCAGCAGCCACGAAGCTAGCACCACCGGGGAGCTGTTTTTT
TRBV28	TRBD1	NA	TRBJ1-5	CASHRGLSNQPQHF	TGTGCCAGCCACAGGGGGCTGAGCAATCAGCCCCAGCATTTT
TRBV5-1	TRBD1	NA	TRBJ1-1	CASSSDRDTEAFF	TGCGCCAGCAGCTCTGACAGGGACACTGAAGCTTTCTTT
TRBV28	NA	once	TRBJ2-2	CASSSTANTGELFF	TGTGCCAGCAGTTCTACAGCGAACACCGGGGAGCTGTTTTTT
TRBV6-1	NA	NA	TRBJ2-7	CASSEYTLPYEQYF	TGTGCCAGCAGTGAATATACTTTACCCTACGAGCAGTACTTC
TRBV5-1	NA	NA	TRBJ2-1	CASSFVDSSSYNEQFF	TGCGCCAGCAGCTTCGTTGACAGTAGCTCCTACAATGAGCAGTTCTTC
TRBV5-1	NA	NA	TRBJ1-2	CASSTEGVNYGYTF	TGCGCCAGCAGCACCGAAGGGGTAAACTATGGCTACACCTTC
TRBV6-1	TRBD1	few	TRBJ1-2	CASSERQGYLGYTF	TGTGCCAGCAGTGAAAGACAGGGCTATTTGGGCTACACCTTC
TRBV15	TRBD2	NA	TRBJ2-1	CATSTLTSGKHNEQFF	TGTGCCACCAGCACACTGACTAGCGGAAAACACAATGAGCAGTTCTTC
TRBV7-9	NA	NA	TRBJ1-2	CASSLGDRNYGYTF	TGTGCCAGCAGCTTAGGAGACAGGAACTATGGCTACACCTTC
TRBV5-4	NA	NA	TRBJ1-1	CASSPSQGLNTEAFF	TGTGCCAGCAGCCCGTCACAGGGCTTGAACACTGAAGCTTTCTTT
TRBV4-2	TRBD2	NA	TRBJ2-1	CASSQEASGSAYEQFF	TGTGCCAGCAGCCAAGAGGCCAGCGGGAGTGCATATGAGCAGTTCTTC
TRBV28	TRBD1	NA	TRBJ2-7	CASSLLRTGVSRPYEQYF	TGTGCCAGCAGTTTATTGAGGACAGGGGTTTCCCGGCCATACGAGCAGTACTTC
TRBV11-2	TRBD1	NA	TRBJ2-7	CASSPIDRDTYEQYF	TGTGCCAGCAGCCCCATCGACAGGGACACCTACGAGCAGTACTTC
TRBV9	TRBD1	NA	TRBJ2-1	CASSVTGQGAANEQFF	TGTGCCAGCAGCGTAACCGGACAGGGGGCCGCCAATGAGCAGTTCTTC
TRBV9	TRBD2	NA	TRBJ2-7	CASSPREGVTYEQYF	TGTGCCAGCAGCCCCAGGGAGGGAGTAACCTACGAGCAGTACTTC
TRBV5-5	NA	NA	TRBJ2-5	CASSRGSPQGTQYF	TGTGCCAGCAGCCGGGGATCCCCCCAAGGGACCCAGTACTTC
TRBV20-1	NA	NA	TRBJ1-2	CSASRPQDYTF	TGCAGTGCTAGTCGGCCGCAGGACTACACCTTC
TRBV28	NA	NA	TRBJ2-7	CASSSPTRGGAYEQYF	TGTGCCAGCAGTTCCCCGACCAGGGGAGGGGCCTACGAGCAGTACTTC
TRBV19	NA	NA	TRBJ2-7	CASSIGADLSEQYF	TGTGCCAGTAGTATAGGGGCAGATCTCTCCGAGCAGTACTTC
TRBV27	NA	NA	TRBJ1-1	CASSPWAGVRFTEAFF	TGTGCCAGCAGCCCTTGGGCAGGGGTGCGGTTCACTGAAGCTTTCTTT
TRBV4-2	NA	NA	TRBJ2-1	CASSQRTGLHNEQFF	TGTGCCAGCAGCCAAAGAACAGGGCTACACAATGAGCAGTTCTTC
TRBV9	NA	once	TRBJ2-2	CASSVGNGRTDTGELFF	TGTGCCAGCAGCGTAGGTAACGGGAGAACGGACACCGGGGAGCTGTTTTTT
TRBV6-6	TRBD1	NA	TRBJ1-1	CASRGKGQTLTEAFF	TGTGCCAGCAGGGGTAAGGGACAGACTCTCACTGAAGCTTTCTTT
TRBV18	TRBD2	NA	TRBJ2-2	CASSPYSGSNTGELFF	TGTGCCAGCTCACCCTATAGCGGGTCTAACACCGGGGAGCTGTTTTTT
TRBV25-1	NA	NA	TRBJ1-2	CASSELRDYGYTF	TGTGCCAGCAGTGAACTTCGCGATTATGGCTACACCTTC
TRBV25-1	NA	few	TRBJ1-5	CASGQGNQPQHF	TGTGCCAGCGGCCAGGGGAATCAGCCCCAGCATTTT
TRBV9	TRBD1	once	TRBJ1-5	CASSPRVEDRGGQPQHF	TGTGCCAGCAGCCCCCGAGTCGAGGACAGGGGAGGTCAGCCCCAGCATTTT